Sequencing of this TCR beta chain was carried out in a study of breast tumors, draining lymph nodes, adjacent tissues. One entry per CDR3 protein, called by TCRdb with MiXCR from the multiplex PCR reads. The sample includes about 300,000 distinct CDR3 sequences, around 30% seen only once; the top ten take about 1.2%. Breast cancer patients provided tissue from their axillary draining lymph nodes. Regarding this clonotype: Its antigen is not known. The germline gene is not matched at one end of the junction; a read error may be the cause.

Study-wide results and limits: Tumor TCR diversity was below lymph nodes but above nontumor tissue. The data were judged consistent with most tumor T cells coming from lymph node and expanding in tumor.

Per germline, CDR1 SGHTA and CDR2 FQGNSA. The CDR3 length is 15 residues. The V call is TRBV7-2, the J call TRBJ2-5, with 8 bases aligning to TRBD2. Sequencing was done on a sample of axillary lymph node tissue. The origin of this receptor is a female donor with breast cancer. Some clones in this sample may be carry-over from other donors' samples. CDR3 in amino acids: CANSLKREPRETQYF. For the CDR3, the DNA is TGTGCCAACAGCTTGAAGCGGGAGCCCCGAGAGACCCAGTACTTC.